The clone carrying this T cell receptor beta chain was seen a single time. This record comes from a study of PD-1 blockade in classical Hodgkin lymphoma. In every patient, relapse followed autologous stem cell transplantation, while exposure to brentuximab vedotin differed. The data were produced by immunoSEQ multiplex PCR, yet TCRdb's version contains in-frame clones alone and is incomplete. The table records around 31,000 clones, around 70% of them present only once. The TCR comes from a human donor with classical Hodgkin lymphoma. Sequencing used peripheral blood mononuclear cells (PBMCs), obtained before the second cycle of nivolumab.

CDR3 sequence: CASSLAWGAYGYTF. The CDR3 coding sequence is TGCGCCAGCAGCTTGGCCTGGGGTGCCTATGGCTACACCTTC. The chain couples TRBV5-1 to TRBJ1-2, with D uncertain. CDR1 and CDR2 (germline): SGHRS, YFSETQ. V was cut by 0 bases and J by 4 bases, with 10 bases left in between. The CDR3 runs 14 residues.